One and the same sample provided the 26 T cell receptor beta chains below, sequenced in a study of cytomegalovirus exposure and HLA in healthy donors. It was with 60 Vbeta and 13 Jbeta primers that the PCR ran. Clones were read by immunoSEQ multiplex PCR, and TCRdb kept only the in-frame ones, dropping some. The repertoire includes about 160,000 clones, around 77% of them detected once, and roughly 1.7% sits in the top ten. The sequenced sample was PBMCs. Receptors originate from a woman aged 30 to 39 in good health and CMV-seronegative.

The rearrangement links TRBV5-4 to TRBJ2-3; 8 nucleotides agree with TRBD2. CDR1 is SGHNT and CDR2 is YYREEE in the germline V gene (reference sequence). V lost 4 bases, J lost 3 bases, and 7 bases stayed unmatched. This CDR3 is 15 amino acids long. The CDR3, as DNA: TGTGCCAGCAGCCGGCGGGGGGTAGTGACAGATACGCAGTATTTT. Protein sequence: CASSRRGVVTDTQYF.

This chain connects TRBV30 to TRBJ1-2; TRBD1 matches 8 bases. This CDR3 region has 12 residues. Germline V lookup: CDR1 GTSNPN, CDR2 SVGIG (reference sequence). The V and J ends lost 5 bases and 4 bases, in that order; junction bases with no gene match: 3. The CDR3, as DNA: TGTGCCTGGGGGGACAGGCGCTATGGCTACACCTTC. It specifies CAWGDRRYGYTF.

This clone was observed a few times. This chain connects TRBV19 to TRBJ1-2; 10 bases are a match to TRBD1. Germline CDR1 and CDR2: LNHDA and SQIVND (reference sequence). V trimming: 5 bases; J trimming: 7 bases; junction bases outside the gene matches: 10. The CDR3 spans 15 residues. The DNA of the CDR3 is TGTGCCAGTAGTCTCCCGGGACAGGGGAGTGGTGGCTACACCTTC. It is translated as CASSLPGQGSGGYTF. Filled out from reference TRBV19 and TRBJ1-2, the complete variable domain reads DGGITQSPKYLFRKEGQNVTLSCEQNLNHDAMYWYRQDPGQGLRLIYYSQIVNDFQKGDIAEGYSVSREKKESFPLTVTSAQKNPTAFYLCASSLPGQGSGGYTFGSGTRLTVV.

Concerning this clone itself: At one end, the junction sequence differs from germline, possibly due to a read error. The DNA of the CDR3 is TGTTCCAGCACCCTCCACCCGGGACTGAGCACAGATACGCAGTATTTT. It specifies CSSTLHPGLSTDTQYF. This chain uses TRBV7-9 with TRBJ2-3; possibly TRBD2 for D (6 bases). This CDR3 is built from 16 residues. Per the germline V gene, CDR1 is SEHNR and CDR2 is FQNEAQ (reference sequence).

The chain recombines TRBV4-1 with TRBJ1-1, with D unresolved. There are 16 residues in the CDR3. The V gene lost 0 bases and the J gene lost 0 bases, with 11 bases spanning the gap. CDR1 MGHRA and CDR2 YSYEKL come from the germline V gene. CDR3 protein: CASSQDPGWMNTEAFF. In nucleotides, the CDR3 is TGCGCCAGCAGCCAAGATCCGGGGTGGATGAACACTGAAGCTTTCTTT.

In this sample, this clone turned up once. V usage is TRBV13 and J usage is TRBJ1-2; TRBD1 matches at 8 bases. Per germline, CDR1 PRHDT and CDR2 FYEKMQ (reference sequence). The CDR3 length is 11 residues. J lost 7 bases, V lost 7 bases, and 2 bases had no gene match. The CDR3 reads CASIRGPGYTF. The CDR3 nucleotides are TGTGCCAGCATCAGGGGGCCTGGCTACACCTTC.

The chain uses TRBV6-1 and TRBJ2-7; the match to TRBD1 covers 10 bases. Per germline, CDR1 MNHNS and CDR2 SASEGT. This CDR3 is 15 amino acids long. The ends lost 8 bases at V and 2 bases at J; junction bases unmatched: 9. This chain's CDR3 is CASGLRDRGPYEQYF. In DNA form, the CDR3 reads TGTGCCAGCGGGTTGCGGGACAGGGGACCCTACGAGCAGTACTTC.

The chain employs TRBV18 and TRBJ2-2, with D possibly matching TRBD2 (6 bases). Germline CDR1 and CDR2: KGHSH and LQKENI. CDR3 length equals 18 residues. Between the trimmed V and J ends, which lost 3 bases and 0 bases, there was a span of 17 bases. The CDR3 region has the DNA TGTGCCAGCTCACCTTGGGACTTACCTAATTCGAACACCGGGGAGCTGTTTTTT. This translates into CASSPWDLPNSNTGELFF.

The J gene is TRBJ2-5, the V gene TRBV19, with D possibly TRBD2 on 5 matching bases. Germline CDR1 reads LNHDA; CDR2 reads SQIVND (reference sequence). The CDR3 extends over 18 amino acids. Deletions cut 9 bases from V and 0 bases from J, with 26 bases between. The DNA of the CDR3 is TGTGCCAGGAATAACGGGATTTGTGGCAGAAACCACCAAGAGACCCAGTACTTC. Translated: CARNNGICGRNHQETQYF.

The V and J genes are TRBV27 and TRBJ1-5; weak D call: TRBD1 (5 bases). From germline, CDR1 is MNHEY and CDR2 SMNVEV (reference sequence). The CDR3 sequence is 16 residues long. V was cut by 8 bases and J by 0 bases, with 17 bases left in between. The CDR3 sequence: CASSGGATYSNQPQHF. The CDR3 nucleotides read TGTGCCAGCTCGGGCGGGGCGACTTATAGCAATCAGCCCCAGCATTTT.

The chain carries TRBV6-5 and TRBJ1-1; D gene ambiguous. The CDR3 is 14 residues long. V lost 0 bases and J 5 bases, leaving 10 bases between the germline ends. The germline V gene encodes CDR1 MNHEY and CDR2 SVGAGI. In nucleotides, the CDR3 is TGTGCCAGCAGTTACTCGGAGGGAAGGACTGAAGCTTTCTTT. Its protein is CASSYSEGRTEAFF.

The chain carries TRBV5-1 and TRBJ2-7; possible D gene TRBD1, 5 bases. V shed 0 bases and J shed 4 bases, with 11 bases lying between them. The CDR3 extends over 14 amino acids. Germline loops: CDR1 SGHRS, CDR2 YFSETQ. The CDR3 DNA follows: TGCGCCAGCAGCTTGGACCACCAGGGTTACGAGCAGTACTTC. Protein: CASSLDHQGYEQYF.

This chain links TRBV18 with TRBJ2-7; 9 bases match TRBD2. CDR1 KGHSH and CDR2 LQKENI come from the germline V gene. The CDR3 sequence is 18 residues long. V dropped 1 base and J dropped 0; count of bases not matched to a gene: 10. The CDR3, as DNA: TGTGCCAGCTCACCACTTAGCGGGAGTGCCTCCTACTCCTACGAGCAGTACTTC. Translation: CASSPLSGSASYSYEQYF. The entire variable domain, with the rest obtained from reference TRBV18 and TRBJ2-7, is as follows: NAGVMQNPRHLVRRRGQEARLRCSPMKGHSHVYWYRQLPEEGLKFMVYLQKENIIDESGMPKERFSAEFPKEGPSILRIQQVVRGDSAAYFCASSPLSGSASYSYEQYFGPGTRLTVT.

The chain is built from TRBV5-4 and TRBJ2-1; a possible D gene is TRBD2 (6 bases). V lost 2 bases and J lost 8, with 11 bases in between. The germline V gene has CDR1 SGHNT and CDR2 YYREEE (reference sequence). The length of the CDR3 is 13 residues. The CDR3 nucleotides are TGTGCCAGCAGCTTTTCTAGCGACTATGAGCAGTTCTTC. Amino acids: CASSFSSDYEQFF. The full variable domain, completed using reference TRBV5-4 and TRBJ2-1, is ETGVTQSPTHLIKTRGQQVTLRCSSQSGHNTVSWYQQALGQGPQFIFQYYREEENGRGNFPPRFSGLQFPNYSSELNVNALELDDSALYLCASSFSSDYEQFFGPGTRLTVL.

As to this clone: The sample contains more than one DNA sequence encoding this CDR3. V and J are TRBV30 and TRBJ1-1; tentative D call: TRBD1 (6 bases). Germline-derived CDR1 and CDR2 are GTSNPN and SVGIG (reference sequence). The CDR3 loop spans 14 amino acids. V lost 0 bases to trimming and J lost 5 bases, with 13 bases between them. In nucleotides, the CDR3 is TGTGCCTGGAGTGTTGGGGGCGTAGGAACTGAAGCTTTCTTT. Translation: CAWSVGGVGTEAFF.

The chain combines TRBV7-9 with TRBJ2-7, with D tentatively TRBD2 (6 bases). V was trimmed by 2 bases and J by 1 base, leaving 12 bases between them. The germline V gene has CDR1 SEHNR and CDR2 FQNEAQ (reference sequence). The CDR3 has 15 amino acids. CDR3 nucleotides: TGTGCCAGCAGCTTATTCGCGGGAAGGTCCTACGAGCAGTACTTC. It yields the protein CASSLFAGRSYEQYF.

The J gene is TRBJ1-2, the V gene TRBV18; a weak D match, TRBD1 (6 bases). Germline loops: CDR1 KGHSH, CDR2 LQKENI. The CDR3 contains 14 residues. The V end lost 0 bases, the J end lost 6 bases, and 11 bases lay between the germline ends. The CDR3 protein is CASSPPAGGHGYTF. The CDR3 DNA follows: TGTGCCAGCTCACCACCGGCCGGGGGGCATGGCTACACCTTC.

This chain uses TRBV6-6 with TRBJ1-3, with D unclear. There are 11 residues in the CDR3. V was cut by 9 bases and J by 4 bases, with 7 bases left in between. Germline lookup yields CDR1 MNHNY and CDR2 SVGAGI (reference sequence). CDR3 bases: TGTGCCAGTATCGGGGGAAACACCATATATTTT. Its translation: CASIGGNTIYF.

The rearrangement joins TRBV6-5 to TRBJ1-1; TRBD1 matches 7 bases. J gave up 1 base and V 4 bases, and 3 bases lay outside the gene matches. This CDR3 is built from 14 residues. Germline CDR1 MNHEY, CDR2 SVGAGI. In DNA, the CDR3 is TGTGCCAGCAGTTGGGACAGCCAGAACACTGAAGCTTTCTTT. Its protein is CASSWDSQNTEAFF.

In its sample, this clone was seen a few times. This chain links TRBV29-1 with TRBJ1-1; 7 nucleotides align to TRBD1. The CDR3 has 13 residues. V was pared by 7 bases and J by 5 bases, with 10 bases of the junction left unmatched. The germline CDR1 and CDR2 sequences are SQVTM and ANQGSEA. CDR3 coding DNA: TGCAGCGGGCAATCGACAGGGCTAACTGAAGCTTTCTTT. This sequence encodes CSGQSTGLTEAFF. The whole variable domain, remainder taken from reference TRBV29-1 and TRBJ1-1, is SAVISQKPSRDICQRGTSLTIQCQVDSQVTMMFWYRQQPGQSLTLIATANQGSEATYESGFVIDKFPISRPNLTFSTLTVSNMSPEDSSIYLCSGQSTGLTEAFFGQGTRLTVV.

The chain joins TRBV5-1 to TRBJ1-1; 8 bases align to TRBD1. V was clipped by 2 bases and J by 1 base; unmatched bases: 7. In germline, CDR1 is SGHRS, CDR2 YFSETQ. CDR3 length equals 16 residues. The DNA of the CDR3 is TGCGCCAGCAGCTTTTCAGGGGGCTTGGGGAACACTGAAGCTTTCTTT. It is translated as CASSFSGGLGNTEAFF.

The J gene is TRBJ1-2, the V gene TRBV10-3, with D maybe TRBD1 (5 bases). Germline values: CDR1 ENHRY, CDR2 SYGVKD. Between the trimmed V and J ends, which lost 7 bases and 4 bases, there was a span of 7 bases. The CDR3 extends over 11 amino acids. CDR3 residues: CAITGFYGYTF. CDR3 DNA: TGTGCCATCACAGGGTTCTATGGCTACACCTTC.

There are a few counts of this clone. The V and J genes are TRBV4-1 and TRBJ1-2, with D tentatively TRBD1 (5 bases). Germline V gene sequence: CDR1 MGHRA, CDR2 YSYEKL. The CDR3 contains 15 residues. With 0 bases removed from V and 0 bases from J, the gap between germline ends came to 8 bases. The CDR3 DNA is TGCGCCAGCAGCCAAGAGGAGGGGACTAACTATGGCTACACCTTC. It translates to CASSQEEGTNYGYTF.

This CDR3 reads CAWSVQAGTNYGYTF. CDR3 nucleotide sequence: TGTGCCTGGAGTGTACAGGCAGGTACTAACTATGGCTACACCTTC. The V gene is TRBV30, the J gene TRBJ1-2; D perhaps matches TRBD1 (5 bases). The V gene lost 0 bases and the J gene lost 0 bases, with 11 bases spanning the gap. CDR3 length: 15 residues. Per germline, CDR1 GTSNPN and CDR2 SVGIG (reference sequence). Full variable domain (missing parts from reference TRBV30 and TRBJ1-2): SQTIHQWPATLVQPVGSPLSLECTVEGTSNPNLYWYRQAAGRGLQLLFYSVGIGQISSEVPQNLSASRPQDRQFILSSKKLLLSDSGFYLCAWSVQAGTNYGYTFGSGTRLTVV.

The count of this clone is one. CDR3 bases: TGTGCCACCAGCAGAGATGGACAGTTAACCCAAGAGACCCAGTACTTC. Translating gives CATSRDGQLTQETQYF. The rearrangement joins TRBV15 to TRBJ2-5; D is perhaps TRBD1 (6 bases). CDR3 length equals 16 residues. Trimming took 0 bases from V and 1 from J, leaving 12 bases between them. Germline CDR1 reads LNHNV; CDR2 reads YYDKDF (reference sequence).

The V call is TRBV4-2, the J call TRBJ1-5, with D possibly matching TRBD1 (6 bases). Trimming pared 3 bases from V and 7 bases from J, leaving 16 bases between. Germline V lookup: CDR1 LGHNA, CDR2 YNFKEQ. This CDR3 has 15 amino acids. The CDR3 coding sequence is TGTGCCAGCAGCCACCCAGGGGTAAGAGGACAGCCCCAGCATTTT. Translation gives CASSHPGVRGQPQHF.